This T cell receptor beta chain was recovered during a study of control samples from healthy donors and cancer patients. This CDR3 region has 16 residues. CDR1 MGHRA and CDR2 YSYEKL come from the germline V gene. Losses at the gene ends were 0 bases for V and 5 bases for J; bases not matched to a gene: 6. Clones were sequenced by immunoSEQ multiplex PCR, and TCRdb holds only the in-frame ones, with some missing. The table has tens of thousands of clones, roughly 90% seen once; the top ten hold roughly 5%. The V gene is TRBV4-1, the J gene TRBJ1-2; 10 bases agree with TRBD1. This receptor was identified in a woman aged 45 to 65 in good health. The sequencing input was blood. The DNA of the CDR3 is TGCGCCAGCAGCCAAGATAGGGACAGGGGATTGTATGGCTACACCTTC. The encoded protein is CASSQDRDRGLYGYTF.